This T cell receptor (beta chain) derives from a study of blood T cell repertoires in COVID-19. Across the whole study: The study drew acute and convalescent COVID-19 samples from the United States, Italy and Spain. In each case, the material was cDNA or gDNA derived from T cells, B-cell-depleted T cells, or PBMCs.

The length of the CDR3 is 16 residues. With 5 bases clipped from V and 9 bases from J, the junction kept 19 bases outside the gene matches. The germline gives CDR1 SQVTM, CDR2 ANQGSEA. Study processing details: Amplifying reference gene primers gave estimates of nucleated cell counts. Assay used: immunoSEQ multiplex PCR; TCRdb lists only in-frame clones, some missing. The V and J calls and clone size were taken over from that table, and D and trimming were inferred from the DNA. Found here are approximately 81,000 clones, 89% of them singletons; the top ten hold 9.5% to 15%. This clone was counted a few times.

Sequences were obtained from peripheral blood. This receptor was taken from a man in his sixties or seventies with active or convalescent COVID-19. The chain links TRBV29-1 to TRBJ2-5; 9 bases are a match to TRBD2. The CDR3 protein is CSVPQLRTSAIGAQYF. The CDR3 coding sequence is TGCAGCGTTCCTCAACTTCGGACTAGCGCGATAGGGGCCCAGTACTTC.